The TCR beta chain described here comes from a study of blood T cell repertoires in COVID-19. Study-level information: The study drew acute and convalescent COVID-19 samples from the United States, Italy and Spain. T cells, B-cell-depleted T cells, or PBMCs provided the cDNA or gDNA that served as material.

The germline V gene encodes CDR1 SNHLY and CDR2 FYNNEI. CDR3 length: 13 residues. Original data processing: Counts of nucleated cells, estimated from reference gene primer amplification, were obtained. This table comes from immunoSEQ multiplex PCR, and its TCRdb copy is limited to in-frame clones, with some not included. For V, J and clone size, that table is used; D and trimming come from the DNA. The data contain 150,000 to 200,000 clones, around 86% of them singletons. Sequences were obtained from peripheral blood. This clonotype was obtained from a woman in her 30s with active or convalescent COVID-19. V and J are TRBV2 and TRBJ2-7, with D possibly TRBD1 on 6 matching bases. CDR3 sequence reads: CALNRDTTYEQYF. The CDR3 nucleotides read TGTGCACTAAACCGGGACACTACCTACGAGCAGTACTTC.